The 18 T cell receptor beta chains listed next were all sequenced from one sample in a study of molecular identifiers for immune sequencing clone quantification. TCRdb independently ran MiXCR on the PCR reads; one entry per CDR3 protein. The table has about 640,000 distinct CDR3 sequences, 15% to 20% seen once. Sequenced material: naive CD8+ T cells from blood, with Jurkat cell RNA spiked in. Subset denoted: FACS-sorted CD8+CD4-CCR7+CD45RA+ naive T cells. The receptor set was obtained from a human donor in good health. Some libraries in this study had Jurkat cell RNA spiked in.

This clonotype has a handful of counts. The chain combines TRBV29-1 with TRBJ2-1; 14 nucleotides align to TRBD2. The germline gives CDR1 SQVTM, CDR2 ANQGSEA. Trimming at V came to 0 bases and at J to 1 base, leaving 11 bases not matched to a gene. The CDR3 has 20 amino acids. The CDR3 spells CSVEEGKGLAGVGSYNEQFF. CDR3 nucleotide sequence: TGCAGCGTTGAAGAAGGAAAGGGACTAGCGGGAGTAGGATCCTACAATGAGCAGTTCTTC.

This clonotype was detected many times. This chain connects TRBV5-4 to TRBJ2-7, with TRBD1 matching 7 bases. The germline CDR1 and CDR2 sequences are SGHNT and YYREEE (reference sequence). The length of the CDR3 is 13 residues. V lost 2 bases to trimming and J lost 7 bases; unmatched junction nucleotides: 6. In nucleotides, the CDR3 is TGTGCCAGCAGCTTCGGGACAGTGGAAGAGCAGTACTTC. Its protein is CASSFGTVEEQYF.

This clonotype was picked up many times. V gene TRBV2 combines with J gene TRBJ1-1, with D possibly matching TRBD1 (5 bases). Trimming removed 3 bases at V and 6 bases at J, with 14 bases between. From germline, CDR1 is SNHLY and CDR2 FYNNEI. There are 14 residues in the CDR3. CDR3 region: CASSDPGLRAEAFF. As DNA, the CDR3 is TGTGCCAGCAGTGACCCAGGGCTCCGGGCTGAAGCTTTCTTT.

This clonotype came up many times. This chain links TRBV7-2 with TRBJ2-3; the match to TRBD2 covers 8 bases. The germline V gene encodes CDR1 SGHTA and CDR2 FQGNSA. This CDR3 contains 15 residues. J lost 1 base, V lost 0 bases, and 0 bases had no gene match. Written as DNA, the CDR3 is TGTGCCAGCAGCTTAGCTAGCGGGGGCACAGATACGCAGTATTTT. Its translation is CASSLASGGTDTQYF.

This clonotype was picked up many times. This chain joins TRBV7-2 and TRBJ2-2; D not certain. Germline CDR1 reads SGHTA; CDR2 reads FQGNSA. The V gene lost 5 bases and the J gene lost 6 bases, with 7 bases spanning the gap. The CDR3 length is 12 residues. CDR3 in amino acids: CASSPRAGELFF. The CDR3 DNA follows: TGTGCCAGCAGCCCTAGGGCCGGGGAGCTGTTTTTT. Looking up the rest from reference TRBV7-2 and TRBJ2-2 gives the full variable domain: GAGVSQSPSNKVTEKGKDVELRCDPISGHTALYWYRQSLGQGLEFLIYFQGNSAPDKSGLPSDRFSAERTGGSVSTLTIQRTQQEDSAVYLCASSPRAGELFFGEGSRLTVL.

This chain links TRBV3-1 with TRBJ1-4; no clear D gene. Germline V lookup: CDR1 LGHDT, CDR2 YNNKEL (reference sequence). Trimming cost V 4 bases and J 0 bases, with 21 bases left between them. CDR3 length: 19 residues. The CDR3 DNA sequence: TGTGCCAGCAGCCCCCCCCCCCCCGCGATGGTTGCAACTAATGAAAAACTGTTTTTT. This codes for CASSPPPPAMVATNEKLFF.

This clonotype was detected many times. This sequence joins TRBV6-1 and TRBJ1-5; 10 bases match TRBD1. From germline, CDR1 is MNHNS and CDR2 SASEGT. This CDR3 contains 14 residues. The V and J ends lost 3 bases and 6 bases, in that order; junction bases with no gene match: 2. CDR3 region: CASSDGTGVQPQHF. For the CDR3, the DNA is TGTGCCAGCAGTGACGGGACAGGGGTTCAGCCCCAGCATTTT.

This clonotype was picked up a small number of times. No conserved phenylalanine or tryptophan is present at the end of the CDR3, so a read error is the likely explanation. The chain uses TRBV30 and TRBJ2-1, with TRBD2 matching 7 bases. Germline loops: CDR1 GTSNPN, CDR2 SVGIG (reference sequence). Trimming at V came to 3 bases and at J to 5 bases, leaving 1 base not matched to a gene. The CDR3 consists of 12 residues. CDR3 nucleotides: TGTGCCTGGAGGCTAGCGGACAATGAGCAGTTCCTC. Its translation is CAWRLADNEQFL.

There are many counts of this clonotype. This chain joins TRBV2 and TRBJ2-5; 11 bases line up with TRBD2. V lost 3 bases and J lost 0; bases outside the gene matches: 9. CDR1 SNHLY and CDR2 FYNNEI come from the germline V gene. The CDR3 sequence is 18 residues long. For the CDR3, the DNA is TGTGCCAGCAGTGAGGGACTAGCGGACCTGGGGTACCAAGAGACCCAGTACTTC. This gives the protein CASSEGLADLGYQETQYF.

Details on this clonotype: Since a much larger clone is just one base distant, this may be a read error. The rearrangement uses TRBV18 and TRBJ2-7; 9 nucleotides line up with TRBD1. CDR3 length: 15 amino acids. Germline CDR1 is KGHSH and CDR2 is LQKENI. After removal of 8 bases from V and 2 bases from J, the junction contained 10 bases not matched to a gene. This CDR3 is CASPAPGQGPYEQYF. Here the CDR3 DNA reads TGTGCCAGCCCAGCTCCGGGACAGGGACCCTACGAGCAGTACTTC.

This clonotype was counted at least ten times. The chain links TRBV28 to TRBJ1-1; perhaps TRBD1 as D (5 bases). The CDR3 has 15 residues. The V end was cut by 8 bases, the J end by 1 base, with 17 bases between. From germline, CDR1 is MDHEN and CDR2 SYDVKM. The DNA of the CDR3 is TGTGCCAGCGTGAGAAGGGGTGGGCCGAACACTGAAGCTTTCTTT. Translating it yields CASVRRGGPNTEAFF.

This clonotype was counted only a few times. The chain recombines TRBV3-1 with TRBJ2-1; D is possibly TRBD2 (5 bases). The CDR3 sequence is 12 residues long. V lost 4 bases and J 8 bases, leaving 9 bases between the germline ends. CDR1 and CDR2 (germline): LGHDT, YNNKEL (reference sequence). Written as DNA, the CDR3 is TGTGCCAGCAGCCTGGGGAGCGATGAGCAGTTCTTC. Its protein is CASSLGSDEQFF.

This clonotype was seen at least ten times. V and J are TRBV18 and TRBJ1-5, with a tentative D call TRBD1 (5 bases). Germline V lookup: CDR1 KGHSH, CDR2 LQKENI. The CDR3 totals 13 residues. V was trimmed by 6 bases and J by 3 bases, leaving 9 bases between them. The DNA for the CDR3 is TGTGCCAGCTCTGACAGTTACAATCAGCCCCAGCATTTT. It codes for CASSDSYNQPQHF.

In this sample, this clonotype turned up many times. The rearrangement uses TRBV12-3 or TRBV12-4 and TRBJ2-4, with TRBD1 matching over 7 bases. Trimming took 4 bases from V and 0 from J; bases not matched to a gene: 15. The CDR3 has 19 amino acids. In DNA form, the CDR3 reads TGTGCCAGCAGTTCGGGGACAGCCGACCCCACGTTAGCCAAAAACATTCAGTACTTC. Protein sequence: CASSSGTADPTLAKNIQYF.

This clonotype was seen repeatedly, ten times or more. The rearrangement joins TRBV25-1 to TRBJ1-2, with D hard to call. The CDR3 spans 13 residues. From germline, CDR1 is MGHDK and CDR2 SYGVNS. Trimming pared 1 base from V and 0 bases from J, leaving 3 bases between. The CDR3 loop reads CASSESSNYGYTF. CDR3 in DNA: TGTGCCAGCAGTGAATCTTCTAACTATGGCTACACCTTC.

This clonotype was seen many times. V usage is TRBV20-1 and J usage is TRBJ2-7; 7 bases map to TRBD1. There are 12 residues in the CDR3. Germline CDR1 DFQATT, CDR2 SNEGSKA (reference sequence). V trimming: 6 bases; J trimming: 3 bases; junction bases outside the gene matches: 5. In DNA, the CDR3 is TGCAGTGCAGGGGACAGCAACTACGAGCAGTACTTC. Protein product: CSAGDSNYEQYF.

Turning to this clonotype: This may stem from a read error, because a much larger clone lies one nucleotide away. Here the CDR3 DNA reads TGTGCCAGCAGTTACGCCGCGCGGCCCTCCTCCTACGAGCAGTACTTC. Protein sequence: CASSYAARPSSYEQYF. This chain joins TRBV6-6 and TRBJ2-7; D gene unclear. The germline V gene encodes CDR1 MNHNY and CDR2 SVGAGI (reference sequence). CDR3 length equals 16 residues. The germline V and J ends were trimmed by 2 bases and 0 bases, with 14 bases remaining between them.

The chain carries TRBV9 and TRBJ2-7; D perhaps matches TRBD1 (5 bases). The CDR3 runs to 14 residues. Germline V gene data show CDR1 as SGDLS and CDR2 as YYNGEE. The V gene lost 5 bases and the J gene lost 4 bases, with 16 bases spanning the gap. The CDR3, as DNA: TGTGCCAGCAGTGAAGCGTGGGGCGGTTACGAGCAGTACTTC. It encodes CASSEAWGGYEQYF.